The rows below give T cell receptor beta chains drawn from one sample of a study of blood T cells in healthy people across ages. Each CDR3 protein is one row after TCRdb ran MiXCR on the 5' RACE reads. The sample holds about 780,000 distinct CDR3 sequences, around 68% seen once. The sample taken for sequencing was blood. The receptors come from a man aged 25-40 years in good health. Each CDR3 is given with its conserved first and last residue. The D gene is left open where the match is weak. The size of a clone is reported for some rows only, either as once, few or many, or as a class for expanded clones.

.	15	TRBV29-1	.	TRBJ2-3	CSVSGAGANTGTQYF	TGCAGCGTTTCCGGTGCGGGGGCCAACACTGGTACGCAGTATTTT
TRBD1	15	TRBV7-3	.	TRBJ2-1	CASTLGDRGQNEQFF	TGTGCCAGCACCTTGGGGGACAGGGGGCAGAATGAGCAGTTCTTC
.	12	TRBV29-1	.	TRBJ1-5	CSVEDRSRAQHF	TGCAGCGTTGAAGATCGGAGTAGGGCCCAGCATTTT
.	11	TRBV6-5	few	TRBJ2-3	CASSGLDTQYF	TGTGCCAGCAGTGGGCTAGATACGCAGTATTTT
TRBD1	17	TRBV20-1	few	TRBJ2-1	CSARDPDRASSYNEQFF	TGCAGTGCTAGAGATCCGGACAGGGCGAGCTCCTACAATGAGCAGTTCTTC
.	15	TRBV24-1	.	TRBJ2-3	CATSVPGPKRDTQYF	TGTGCCACCAGTGTACCGGGACCAAAGAGGGATACGCAGTATTTT
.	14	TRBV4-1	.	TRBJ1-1	CASSQVPLNTEAFF	TGCGCCAGCAGCCAAGTTCCTCTTAACACTGAAGCTTTCTTT
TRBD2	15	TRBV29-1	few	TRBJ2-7	CSVPDWTSGHYEQYF	TGCAGCGTGCCGGACTGGACTAGCGGACACTACGAGCAGTACTTC
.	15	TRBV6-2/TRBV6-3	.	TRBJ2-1	CASSYARFSYNEQFF	TGTGCCAGCAGTTACGCCAGATTCTCCTACAATGAGCAGTTCTTC
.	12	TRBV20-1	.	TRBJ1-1	CSASEESAEAFF	TGCAGTGCTAGTGAGGAGTCCGCTGAAGCTTTCTTT